This TCR beta chain is drawn from a study of memory CD8 T cells in hepatitis C reinfection. This CDR3 has 14 amino acids. The trim removed 2 bases at V and 6 bases at J, leaving 4 bases unmatched. Looked up from germline, CDR1 is WSHSY and CDR2 is SAAADI. Data came from immunoSEQ multiplex PCR; TCRdb stores just in-frame clones and leaves some out. The top ten clones hold over 0.95% of a sample with 50,000 or so clones, just under 90% of them seen once. Described time point: pre-reinfection, 55 to 20 weeks before reinfection detection. TCR sequencing was done directly ex vivo on sorted cells, without expansion in vitro. The Montreal HEPCO cohort supplied donors who inject drugs.

This chain joins TRBV10-2 and TRBJ2-7; 10 positions agree with TRBD2. The TCR sequence derives from a man in his late teens or twenties with hepatitis C virus infection. The sequenced material came from naive CD8+ T cells sorted from blood. CDR3 in amino acids: CASSEGLAGAEQYF. CDR3 DNA sequence: TGCGCCAGCAGTGAGGGGCTAGCGGGAGCCGAGCAGTACTTC.